This TCR beta chain came from a study of response to subunit inactivated influenza vaccine. General study points: Authors suggested that a seasonal influenza vaccination recruits few new T cells each time.

CDR1 is SQVTM, CDR2 ANQGSEA, per germline. The CDR3 spans 13 residues. V lost 4 bases, J lost 4 bases, and 13 bases lay in between. One entry per CDR3 protein, called by TCRdb with MiXCR from the RT-PCR reads. Of under 550,000 distinct CDR3 sequences in the sample, roughly 7.6% were seen once. This clonotype was recorded many times. Its antigen is undetermined. The TCR was taken from a man aged 50 to 75 who received an inactivated influenza vaccine. Material: PBMCs from blood, obtained roughly 24 months after vaccination. This sequence joins TRBV29-1 and TRBJ1-1; D may be TRBD1 (5 bases). The CDR3 DNA sequence: TGCAGCGTTGCCCAGGGTAGCCGCACTGAAGCTTTCTTT. Translating gives CSVAQGSRTEAFF.